This TCR beta chain was recorded in a study of memory CD4+ T cells and cytomegalovirus serostatus. Assay used: immunoSEQ multiplex PCR; TCRdb lists only in-frame clones, some missing. In the table there are some 58,000 clones, 75% to 80% of which are singletons. V lost 5 bases and J lost 3, with 10 bases in between. CDR3 length: 13 residues. Germline-derived CDR1 and CDR2 are MNHEY and SVGAGI. The sort gate was single viable CD3+CD4+CD8-CD45RO+ cells for memory CD4+ T cells. This receptor was taken from an adult in good health and CMV-seronegative. The chain employs TRBV6-5 and TRBJ1-1, with D hard to call. Material for sequencing was memory CD4+ T cells from blood. The DNA of the CDR3 is TGTGCCAGCAGTCAAAGACGGGACACTGAAGCTTTCTTT. Its translation: CASSQRRDTEAFF.